The clone carrying this TCR delta chain is medium-sized by share. The data derive from a study of gamma-delta T cells after stem cell transplantation. CDR1 GEAIGNYY and CDR2 EKD come from the germline V gene. Trimming left V 0 bases short and J 4 bases short, with 11 bases between. The CDR3 loop spans 14 amino acids. TCRdb made new clone calls on the RT-PCR reads using CATT. Here the sample spans approximately 3,000 delta-chain clones, 5% being singletons. The source of this sequence is a human donor. It is not recorded whose cells these are; they may come from a transplant donor. The chain employs TRDV2 and TRDJ1, with D unclear. Sequencing used gamma-delta T cells. The CDR3 DNA follows: TGTGCCTGTGACACCGTCCAGGAGGGCGATAAACTCATCTTT. This translates into CACDTVQEGDKLIF.